These 15 T cell receptor beta chains came from one sample sequenced in a study of neoadjuvant anti-PD-1 for oral cavity cancer. The assay was immunoSEQ multiplex PCR, and TCRdb's table has in-frame clones only and misses some. The sample lists fewer than 35,000 clones, approximately 87% seen once, with about 3.5% in the top ten. The sample in question was PBMCs, obtained before nivolumab (anti-PD-1) treatment. These receptors came from a person between 40 and 85 years old with oral cavity squamous cell carcinoma.

The rearrangement uses TRBV25-1 and TRBJ2-3; TRBD1 aligns across 8 bases. The V segment lost 7 bases and the J segment 5 bases; nucleotides outside the gene matches: 5. The CDR3 sequence is 13 residues long. Per germline, CDR1 MGHDK and CDR2 SYGVNS. The CDR3 reads CASKQGAKDTQYF. In DNA, the CDR3 is TGTGCCAGCAAGCAGGGGGCGAAAGATACGCAGTATTTT.

The V call is TRBV29-1, the J call TRBJ2-5; possible D gene TRBD1, 5 bases. The germline V gene has CDR1 SQVTM and CDR2 ANQGSEA. Trimming took 6 bases from V and 0 from J, leaving 14 bases between them. This CDR3 has 14 residues. CDR3 loop: CSVERQRNQETQYF. CDR3 DNA: TGCAGCGTAGAAAGACAGAGGAACCAAGAGACCCAGTACTTC.

The chain recombines TRBV6-5 with TRBJ1-2, with a tentative D call TRBD1 (6 bases). V lost 6 bases and J 6 bases, leaving 17 bases between the germline ends. Germline loops: CDR1 MNHEY, CDR2 SVGAGI. This CDR3 is built from 14 residues. The DNA of the CDR3 is TGTGCCAGCAGCGCACAGGGAGTCTCGCATGGCTACACCTTC. Its protein is CASSAQGVSHGYTF.

The chain joins TRBV6-5 to TRBJ1-6, with D hard to call. Germline values: CDR1 MNHEY, CDR2 SVGAGI. This CDR3 is 13 amino acids long. V was trimmed by 6 bases and J by 9 bases, leaving 12 bases between them. The DNA of the CDR3 is TGTGCCAGCAGGGATGGAGGTTCTTCACCCCTCCACTTT. Translated: CASRDGGSSPLHF.

This chain connects TRBV18 to TRBJ1-2, with D possibly TRBD1 on 5 matching bases. The CDR3 loop spans 14 amino acids. V was trimmed by 4 bases and J by 5 bases, leaving 14 bases between them. Germline loops: CDR1 KGHSH, CDR2 LQKENI. CDR3 residues: CASSLGRGLYGYTF. CDR3 coding DNA: TGTGCCAGCTCACTGGGGCGCGGGCTTTATGGCTACACCTTC.

J is TRBJ1-2 and V is TRBV28, with D unresolved. Per the germline V gene, CDR1 is MDHEN and CDR2 is SYDVKM. This CDR3 has 17 amino acids. V was pared by 6 bases and J by 0 bases, with 20 bases between. In DNA, the CDR3 is TGTGCCAGCAGGCCCGATGGACTCAGGAGAACTAACTATGGCTACACCTTC. This gives the protein CASRPDGLRRTNYGYTF.

The chain uses TRBV7-9 and TRBJ1-2, with TRBD1 identical over 8 bases. V was clipped by 4 bases and J by 5 bases; unmatched bases: 3. The CDR3 totals 13 residues. The germline CDR1 and CDR2 sequences are SEHNR and FQNEAQ (reference sequence). This CDR3 reads CASSSDRGYGYTF. The CDR3 bases are TGTGCCAGCAGCTCAGACAGGGGTTATGGCTACACCTTC.

This chain links TRBV2 with TRBJ2-1; D unresolved. The CDR3 is 14 residues long. The V gene lost 0 bases and the J gene lost 2 bases, with 5 bases spanning the gap. In germline, CDR1 is SNHLY, CDR2 FYNNEI. The CDR3 nucleotides read TGTGCCAGCAGTGAAGCGCCTACCTACAATGAGCAGTTCTTC. Amino acids: CASSEAPTYNEQFF.

The genes are TRBV7-9 and TRBJ2-2; 8 nucleotides match TRBD1. The CDR3 totals 18 residues. V dropped 3 bases and J dropped 1; count of bases not matched to a gene: 10. Germline V gene lookup returns CDR1 SEHNR and CDR2 FQNEAQ (reference sequence). CDR3 region: CASSFRSGGTGNTGELFF. The CDR3 region has the DNA TGTGCCAGCAGCTTCCGCTCAGGTGGGACAGGGAACACCGGGGAGCTGTTTTTT.

This chain uses TRBV7-9 with TRBJ2-2, with D unresolved. V was clipped by 4 bases and J by 6 bases, with 15 bases between them. CDR3 length equals 15 residues. From germline, CDR1 is SEHNR and CDR2 FQNEAQ (reference sequence). The CDR3 here is CASSSRSDRAGELFF. The CDR3 DNA sequence: TGTGCCAGCAGCTCTCGGTCCGACCGCGCCGGGGAGCTGTTTTTT.

This chain uses TRBV28 with TRBJ1-1; D is perhaps TRBD1 (5 bases). CDR3 length equals 14 residues. CDR1 and CDR2 (germline): MDHEN, SYDVKM. V dropped 6 bases and J dropped 6 bases, with 17 bases sitting between them. As DNA, the CDR3 is TGTGCCAGCAGCCAGCCAGCAGGGTTAGCTGAAGCTTTCTTT. It specifies CASSQPAGLAEAFF. The complete variable domain, with remaining parts taken from reference TRBV28 and TRBJ1-1, reads DVKVTQSSRYLVKRTGEKVFLECVQDMDHENMFWYRQDPGLGLRLIYFSYDVKMKEKGDIPEGYSVSREKKERFSLILESASTNQTSMYLCASSQPAGLAEAFFGQGTRLTVV.

The chain has TRBV6-5 and TRBJ2-2, with D possibly being TRBD2 (6 bases). Per germline, CDR1 MNHEY and CDR2 SVGAGI. This CDR3 contains 15 residues. Between the trimmed V and J ends, which lost 4 bases and 5 bases, there was a span of 14 bases. CDR3 sequence: CASSSLGGETGELFF. CDR3 nucleotide sequence: TGTGCCAGCAGTTCTTTAGGCGGGGAGACCGGGGAGCTGTTTTTT.

The chain has TRBV5-1 and TRBJ2-6, with D maybe TRBD1 (6 bases). The CDR3 consists of 15 residues. Germline V lookup: CDR1 SGHRS, CDR2 YFSETQ. The V and J ends lost 3 bases and 1 base respectively, with 8 bases between them. For the CDR3, the DNA is TGCGCCAGCAGCTCTGACAGGTCTGGGGCCAACGTCCTGACTTTC. Residues: CASSSDRSGANVLTF.

There are a few counts of this clone. This rearrangement joins TRBV15 to TRBJ2-7; D ambiguous. There are 17 residues in the CDR3. V was pared by 1 base and J by 7 bases, with 23 bases between. Germline V lookup: CDR1 LNHNV, CDR2 YYDKDF (reference sequence). The CDR3 reads CATSRVLGLRRLTEQYF. Written as DNA, the CDR3 is TGTGCCACCAGCAGAGTCCTGGGGTTACGACGCCTTACGGAGCAGTACTTC.

J is TRBJ2-1 and V is TRBV4-3; possibly TRBD2 for D (6 bases). V dropped 0 bases and J dropped 4 bases, with 16 bases sitting between them. Looked up from germline, CDR1 is LGHNA and CDR2 is YSLEER. The CDR3 has 17 amino acids. The CDR3 DNA reads TGCGCCAGCAGCCAAGATCTTGGGACTGGGGGGTACAATGAGCAGTTCTTC. It specifies CASSQDLGTGGYNEQFF.